Sequencing of this T cell receptor (beta chain) was carried out in a study of blood T cell repertoires in COVID-19. For the study at large: Acute and convalescent COVID-19 specimens originated in the United States, Italy and Spain. PBMCs, B-cell-depleted T cells, or T cells were the source of the cDNA or gDNA that made up the material.

This clone was counted a single time. Cohort assignment relied on participant-reported clinical history. Recovery among Cohort 3 donors was established by two negative PCRs, clearance, or symptom resolution. Germline values: CDR1 LGHNA, CDR2 YNFKEQ. Trimming pared 1 base from V and 7 bases from J, leaving 10 bases between. This CDR3 is built from 13 residues. Clones were sequenced by immunoSEQ multiplex PCR, and TCRdb holds only the in-frame ones, with some missing. The sample holds about 210,000 clones, 70% to 90% seen once. The source of this sequence is a woman younger than 30 who had recovered from COVID-19. The chain combines TRBV4-2 with TRBJ1-2; TRBD1 might be the D (5 bases). The sequencing sample was made of PBMCs or T cells enriched from blood (not recorded which). In nucleotides, the CDR3 is TGTGCCAGCAGCCAAGGGACACCGCGTGGCTACACCTTC. The encoded protein is CASSQGTPRGYTF.